The 3 T cell receptor beta chains below were found in one sample sequenced in a study of T cell repertoires in cytomegalovirus infection. One entry per CDR3 protein results from TCRdb running MiXCR on the reads. Seen here are approximately 500,000 distinct CDR3 sequences, more than 15% observed once, and the top ten hold approximately 24%. Source material: CD8+ T cells from PBMCs. Receptor source: a human donor in good health (CMV status not recorded). Some clones in this sample may be carry-over from other donors' samples.

This clonotype came up a few times. This chain connects TRBV27 to TRBJ1-6, with unresolved D. From germline, CDR1 is MNHEY and CDR2 SMNVEV (reference sequence). V gave up 3 bases and J gave up 14 bases, with 14 bases separating them. CDR3 length equals 13 residues. The CDR3 here is CASSLSLGEALHF. DNA of the CDR3: TGTGCCAGCAGTTTGTCACTAGGCGAGGCCCTCCACTTT.

The V gene is TRBV11-1, the J gene TRBJ1-2, with D maybe TRBD1 (5 bases). V lost 6 bases and J 3 bases, leaving 14 bases between the germline ends. The V gene's germline CDR1 is SGHAT and CDR2 FQDESV (reference sequence). This CDR3 is 14 amino acids long. In nucleotides, the CDR3 is TGTGCCAGCAGTCAAGAAGTGGGGGACTATGGCTACACCTTC. It encodes CASSQEVGDYGYTF.

This clonotype has a count of ten or more. The chain joins TRBV11-3 to TRBJ2-1, with D perhaps given as TRBD1 or TRBD2 (5 bases each). From germline, CDR1 is SGHNT and CDR2 YENEEA. Between the trimmed V and J ends, which lost 0 bases and 0 bases, there was a span of 18 bases. This CDR3 has 19 residues. CDR3 nucleotides: TGTGCCAGCAGCTTAGAGGGGGAGCTAGCTCCTTCCTCCTACAATGAGCAGTTCTTC. Translation gives CASSLEGELAPSSYNEQFF. Looking up the rest from reference TRBV11-3 and TRBJ2-1 gives the full variable domain: EAGVVQSPRYKIIEKKQPVAFWCNPISGHNTLYWYLQNLGQGPELLIRYENEEAVDDSQLPKDRFSAERLKGVDSTLKIQPAELGDSAVYLCASSLEGELAPSSYNEQFFGPGTRLTVL.